This T cell receptor (beta chain) is from a study of Graves' ophthalmopathy and Graves' hyperthyroidism. General study results and limits: Ophthalmopathy was separated from stable hyperthyroidism by a 13-signature model with roughly 90% sensitivity and roughly 84% specificity. Most thyroid clonotypes with frequency above 0.001 were detected in blood too.

This clonotype was observed many times. The antigen is undetermined. For repertoire sequencing, the TCR beta CDR3 regions were amplified from RNA transcripts. Amplification began with first-round RT-PCR using HTBI primers, then second-round multiplex PCR was performed. TCRdb processed the multiplex PCR reads anew with MiXCR; each CDR3 protein has one entry. The sample gives some 390,000 distinct CDR3 sequences, around 18% of which show up once; 1.6% is in the top ten. Every ophthalmopathy donor presented moderate-to-severe activity, CAS ≥3, NOSPECS ≥4 and duration under 3 months. The PBMC fraction was derived from about 9.5 ml of fresh peripheral blood. CDR1 and CDR2 (germline): MRHNA, SNTAGT. The CDR3 length is 14 residues. Trimming took off 0 bases at V and 4 bases at J, with 6 bases between the two ends.

This chain uses TRBV6-4 with TRBJ2-2; D is perhaps TRBD2 (6 bases). Sequencing was performed on peripheral blood. The source is a woman aged 18-30 years with Graves' ophthalmopathy. The CDR3 DNA sequence: TGTGCCAGCAGTGACTCGGGGGGCACCGGGGAGCTGTTTTTT. Its translation is CASSDSGGTGELFF.